The clone carrying this T cell receptor (beta chain) was counted between two and nine times. Its antigen is unidentified. This CDR3 spans 15 amino acids. Deletions cut 3 bases from V and 1 base from J, with 12 bases between. Germline V CDR1 and CDR2: MDHEN, SYDVKM. The data are from a study of T cell repertoires in cytomegalovirus infection. The overall study: Public TCR beta signatures marked donors with CMV infection and the matching HLA.

TCRdb re-called the reads with MiXCR, one entry per CDR3 protein. The sample records 550,000 to 850,000 distinct CDR3 sequences, around 35% being singletons. This chain joins TRBV28 and TRBJ2-5; D may be TRBD2 (5 bases). The TCR comes from a human donor in good health (CMV status not recorded). Some clones in this sample may be carry-over from other donors' samples. The material sequenced was cultured PBMCs, taken from culture after CMV antigen stimulation. The CDR3 DNA follows: TGTGCCAGCAGTTTTGACACCGGACTCCAAGAGACCCAGTACTTC. It encodes CASSFDTGLQETQYF. Complete variable domain (other parts from reference TRBV28 and TRBJ2-5): DVKVTQSSRYLVKRTGEKVFLECVQDMDHENMFWYRQDPGLGLRLIYFSYDVKMKEKGDIPEGYSVSREKKERFSLILESASTNQTSMYLCASSFDTGLQETQYFGPGTRLLVL.